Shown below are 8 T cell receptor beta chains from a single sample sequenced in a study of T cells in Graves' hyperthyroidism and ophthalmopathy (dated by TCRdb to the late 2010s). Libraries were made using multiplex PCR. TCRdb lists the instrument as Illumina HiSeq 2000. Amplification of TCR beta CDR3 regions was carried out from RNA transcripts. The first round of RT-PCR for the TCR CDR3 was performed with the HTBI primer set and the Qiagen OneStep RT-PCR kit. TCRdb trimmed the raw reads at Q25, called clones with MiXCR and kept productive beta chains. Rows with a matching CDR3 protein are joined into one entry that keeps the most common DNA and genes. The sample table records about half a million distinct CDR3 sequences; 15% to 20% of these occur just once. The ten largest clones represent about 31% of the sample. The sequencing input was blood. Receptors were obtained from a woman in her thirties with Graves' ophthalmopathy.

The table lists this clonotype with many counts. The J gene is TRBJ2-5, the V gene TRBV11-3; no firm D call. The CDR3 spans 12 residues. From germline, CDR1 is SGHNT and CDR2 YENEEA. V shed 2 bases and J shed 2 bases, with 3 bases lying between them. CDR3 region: CASSLNQETQYF. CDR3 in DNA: TGTGCCAGCAGCTTAAATCAAGAGACCCAGTACTTC.

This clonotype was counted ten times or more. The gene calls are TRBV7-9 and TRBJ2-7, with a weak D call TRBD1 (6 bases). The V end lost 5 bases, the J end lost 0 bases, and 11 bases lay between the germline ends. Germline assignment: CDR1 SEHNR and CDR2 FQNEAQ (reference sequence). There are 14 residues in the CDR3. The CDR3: CASSQTGHSYEQYF. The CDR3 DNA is TGTGCCAGCAGCCAAACAGGGCACTCCTACGAGCAGTACTTC. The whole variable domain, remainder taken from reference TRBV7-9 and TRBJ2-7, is DTGVSQNPRHKITKRGQNVTFRCDPISEHNRLYWYRQTLGQGPEFLTYFQNEAQLEKSRLLSDRFSAERPKGSFSTLEIQRTEQGDSAMYLCASSQTGHSYEQYFGPGTRLTVT.

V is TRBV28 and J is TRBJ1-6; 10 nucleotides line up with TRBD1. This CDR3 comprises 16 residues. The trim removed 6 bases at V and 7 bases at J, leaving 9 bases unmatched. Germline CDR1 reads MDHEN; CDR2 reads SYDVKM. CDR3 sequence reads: CASSPILGQGNSPLHF. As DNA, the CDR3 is TGTGCCAGCAGCCCAATACTGGGACAGGGGAATTCACCCCTCCACTTT.

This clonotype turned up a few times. CDR3 sequence reads: CASSSSGVPSGNTIYF. For the CDR3, the DNA is TGTGCCAGCAGCTCCTCGGGAGTACCCTCTGGAAACACCATATATTTT. The chain employs TRBV13 and TRBJ1-3; no clear D. Germline loops: CDR1 PRHDT, CDR2 FYEKMQ (reference sequence). The CDR3 covers 16 residues. Trimming removed 4 bases at V and 0 bases at J, with 13 bases between.

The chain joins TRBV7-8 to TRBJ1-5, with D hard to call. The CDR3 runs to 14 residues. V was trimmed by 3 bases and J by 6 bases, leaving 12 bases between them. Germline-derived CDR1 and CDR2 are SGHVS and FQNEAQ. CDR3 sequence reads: CASSFDPNGQPQHF. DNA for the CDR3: TGTGCCAGCAGCTTTGACCCCAACGGTCAGCCCCAGCATTTT.

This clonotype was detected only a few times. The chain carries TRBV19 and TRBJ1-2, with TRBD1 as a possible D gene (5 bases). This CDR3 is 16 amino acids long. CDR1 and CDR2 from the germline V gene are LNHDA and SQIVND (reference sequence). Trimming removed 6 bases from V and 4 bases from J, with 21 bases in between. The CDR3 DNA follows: TGTGCCAGTAGGATGAGGGCCGTTGATGGGACCTATGGCTACACCTTC. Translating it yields CASRMRAVDGTYGYTF.

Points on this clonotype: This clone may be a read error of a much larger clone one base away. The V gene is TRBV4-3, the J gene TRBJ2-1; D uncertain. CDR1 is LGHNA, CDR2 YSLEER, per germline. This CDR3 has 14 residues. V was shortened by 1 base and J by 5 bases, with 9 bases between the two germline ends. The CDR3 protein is CASSQVVHHNEQFF. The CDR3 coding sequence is TGCGCCAGCAGCCAAGTTGTGCACCACAATGAGCAGTTCTTC.

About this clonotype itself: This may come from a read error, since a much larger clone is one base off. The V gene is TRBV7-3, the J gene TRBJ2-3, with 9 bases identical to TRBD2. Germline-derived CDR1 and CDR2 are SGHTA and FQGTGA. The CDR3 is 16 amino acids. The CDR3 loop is CASSLRASGVTDMQYF. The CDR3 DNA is TGTGCCAGCAGCTTGAGGGCTAGCGGGGTCACAGATATGCAGTATTTT.